Listed below are T cell receptor beta chains from one sample, sequenced in a study of human CD8 memory T cell subsets. TCRdb reprocessed the 5' RACE reads; each CDR3 protein has one entry and no DNA is given. This listing includes about 6,500 distinct CDR3 sequences. Sequencing was performed on CD8+ T cells from PBMCs. These receptor sequences come from a human donor in good health. Each CDR3 is given with its conserved first and last residue. Size tells how often a clone was seen (once, few, many) or the class of an expanded clone, and some rows leave it out.

>14|NA|TRBV3-1|TRBJ2-7
CASSPDLSSYEQYF
>15|NA|TRBV28|TRBJ2-7
CASSFRGSTTYEQYF
>20|NA|TRBV23-1|TRBJ1-6
CASSQSRRGCRGSYNSPLHF
>12|NA|TRBV19|TRBJ1-1
CASEGGVTEAFF
>13|NA|TRBV29-1|TRBJ2-7
CSVESGMGYEQYF
>14|medium-sized|TRBV28|TRBJ2-7
CASSLRGQTYEQYF
>16|NA|TRBV10-3|TRBJ2-1
CAISGEQGGGLAEQFF
>15|NA|TRBV27|TRBJ2-7
CASGGRGHSFYEQYF
>15|medium-sized|TRBV6-6|TRBJ2-5
CASSYLHGGRETQYF
>15|NA|TRBV12-3/TRBV12-4|TRBJ2-1
CASSSLAGRYNEQFF
>16|medium-sized|TRBV6-4|TRBJ2-1
CASSEEQGDPYNEQFF
>17|medium-sized|TRBV28|TRBJ2-3
CASSPQLHRERTDTQYF
>11|NA|TRBV7-8|TRBJ2-1
CASSLTNEQFF
>16|NA|TRBV29-1|TRBJ2-2
CSVEGRAGDIGGELFF
>15|NA|TRBV19|TRBJ2-1
CASREGQGSPNEQFF
>16|NA|TRBV27|TRBJ2-7
CASSLLAVGSSYEQYF
>13|NA|TRBV7-6|TRBJ2-7
CASIAGNSYEQYF
>15|medium-sized|TRBV10-2|TRBJ2-2
CASSEWLAGTGELFF
>15|NA|TRBV12-3/TRBV12-4|TRBJ2-1
CASSSASGSLNEQFF
>12|medium-sized|TRBV28|TRBJ1-5
CASSWGDQPQHF
>16|NA|TRBV9|TRBJ2-1
CASSPQWTSGNNEQFF
>19|NA|TRBV12-3/TRBV12-4|TRBJ2-1
CASSLIAGVDVLSLNEQFF
>15|NA|TRBV7-8|TRBJ1-1
CASSLANLDGTEAFF
>13|NA|TRBV5-6|TRBJ2-4
CASSTSRRELGYF
>16|NA|TRBV24-1|TRBJ2-5
CATSDLQGGMWETQYF
>13|NA|TRBV7-8|TRBJ2-3
CASRGDPADTQYF
>16|NA|TRBV27|TRBJ2-7
CASSSLPPGPNYEQYF
>15|NA|TRBV10-1|TRBJ2-1
CASNEGTGGMNEQFF
>11|NA|TRBV12-3/TRBV12-4|TRBJ1-1
CASGVYTEAFF
>16|NA|TRBV11-2|TRBJ2-1
CASSPTTSGTYNEQFF
>15|NA|TRBV5-5|TRBJ2-4
CASSHRDREGDIQYF
>14|medium-sized|TRBV6-6|TRBJ2-7
CASSYSAGTYEQYF
>14|NA|TRBV9|TRBJ2-7
CASSVADMSYEQYF
>15|medium-sized|TRBV4-2|TRBJ2-2
CASSHHTGVTGELFF
>16|NA|TRBV19|TRBJ2-2
CASQPRNNRGTGELFF
>14|NA|TRBV7-9|TRBJ2-2
CASSFGTPTGELFF
>13|NA|TRBV15|TRBJ2-5
CATRGQGEETQYF
>17|NA|TRBV5-5|TRBJ2-3
CASSLADRGLEGDTQYF
>15|NA|TRBV2|TRBJ2-7
CASSGITSGDYEQYF
>16|NA|TRBV2|TRBJ2-2
CASTKPRQGGTGELFF
>16|NA|TRBV7-9|TRBJ2-1
CASSRFGDERYNEQFF
>16|NA|TRBV5-5|TRBJ2-7
CASSYGGSPSSYEQYF
>14|NA|TRBV27|TRBJ2-3
CASSPNPLTDTQYF
>14|NA|TRBV29-1|TRBJ2-7
CSVEDPQRPYEQYF
>12|medium-sized|TRBV7-2|TRBJ1-1
CASSPPGTEAFF
>15|medium-sized|TRBV28|TRBJ2-3
CASSLTRESTDTQYF
>14|NA|TRBV11-2|TRBJ1-1
CASSLGAGNTEAFF
>14|NA|TRBV6-5|TRBJ2-1
CASSYFATVEEQFF
>15|NA|TRBV13|TRBJ2-1
CASNSGTSGRGRQFF
>16|NA|TRBV14|TRBJ2-2
CASSPDSEVYSGELFF
>13|medium-sized|TRBV12-3/TRBV12-4|TRBJ1-1
CASRSDVGAEAFF
>13|medium-sized|TRBV28|TRBJ2-7
CASSPSGGYEQYF
>14|NA|TRBV20-1|TRBJ1-1
CSARDVEGGTEAFF
>16|NA|TRBV9|TRBJ2-1
CASSVLGGGAYNEQFF
>16|medium-sized|TRBV2|TRBJ2-1
CASSEDRGPSYNEQFF
>13|medium-sized|TRBV10-3|TRBJ2-7
CAISSDGSYEQYF